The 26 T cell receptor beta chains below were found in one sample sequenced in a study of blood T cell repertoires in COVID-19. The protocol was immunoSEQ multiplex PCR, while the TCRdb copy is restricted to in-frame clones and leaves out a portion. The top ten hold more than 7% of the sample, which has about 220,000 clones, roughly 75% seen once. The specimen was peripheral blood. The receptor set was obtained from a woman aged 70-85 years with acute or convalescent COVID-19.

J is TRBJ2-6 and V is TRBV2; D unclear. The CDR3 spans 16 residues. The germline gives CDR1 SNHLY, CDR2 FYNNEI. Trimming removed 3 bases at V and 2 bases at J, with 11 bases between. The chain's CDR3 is CASSDPKKTGANVLTF. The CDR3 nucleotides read TGTGCCAGCAGTGACCCAAAAAAAACTGGGGCCAACGTCCTGACTTTC.

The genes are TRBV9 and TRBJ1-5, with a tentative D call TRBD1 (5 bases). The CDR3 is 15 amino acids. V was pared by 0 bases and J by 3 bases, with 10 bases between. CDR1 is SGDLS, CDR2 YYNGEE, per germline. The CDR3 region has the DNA TGTGCCAGCAGCGTAGGACAGCAACTCAATCAGCCCCAGCATTTT. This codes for CASSVGQQLNQPQHF.

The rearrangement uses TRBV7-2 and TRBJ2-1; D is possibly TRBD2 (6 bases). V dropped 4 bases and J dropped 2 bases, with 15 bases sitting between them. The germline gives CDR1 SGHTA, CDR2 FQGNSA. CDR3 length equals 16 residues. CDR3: CASSYTGSQTYNEQFF. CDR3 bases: TGTGCCAGCAGCTATACCGGGAGTCAGACCTACAATGAGCAGTTCTTC.

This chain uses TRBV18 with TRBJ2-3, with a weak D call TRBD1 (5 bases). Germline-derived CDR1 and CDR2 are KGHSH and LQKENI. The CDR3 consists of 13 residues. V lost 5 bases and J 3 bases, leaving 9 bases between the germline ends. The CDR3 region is CASSKGRTDTQYF. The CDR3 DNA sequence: TGTGCCAGCTCAAAGGGGCGGACAGATACGCAGTATTTT.

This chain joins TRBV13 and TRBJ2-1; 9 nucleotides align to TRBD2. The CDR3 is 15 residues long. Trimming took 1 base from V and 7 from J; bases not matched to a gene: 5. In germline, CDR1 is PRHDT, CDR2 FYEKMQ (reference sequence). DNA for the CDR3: TGTGCCAGCAGCTTAGTAGCGGGGGTCGGAAATGAGCAGTTCTTC. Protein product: CASSLVAGVGNEQFF.

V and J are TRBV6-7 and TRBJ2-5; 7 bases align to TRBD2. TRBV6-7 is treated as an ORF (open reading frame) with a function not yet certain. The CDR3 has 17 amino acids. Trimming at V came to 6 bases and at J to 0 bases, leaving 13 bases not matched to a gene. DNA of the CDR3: TGTGCCAGCAGCCAAACTCGGGGACTACCGTACCAAGAGACCCAGTACTTC. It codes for CASSQTRGLPYQETQYF.

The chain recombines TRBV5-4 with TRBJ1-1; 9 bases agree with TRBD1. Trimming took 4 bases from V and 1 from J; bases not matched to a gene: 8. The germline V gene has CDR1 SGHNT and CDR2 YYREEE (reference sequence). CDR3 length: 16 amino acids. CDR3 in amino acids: CASSVQPGQGNTEAFF. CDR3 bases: TGTGCCAGCAGCGTACAACCGGGACAGGGGAACACTGAAGCTTTCTTT.

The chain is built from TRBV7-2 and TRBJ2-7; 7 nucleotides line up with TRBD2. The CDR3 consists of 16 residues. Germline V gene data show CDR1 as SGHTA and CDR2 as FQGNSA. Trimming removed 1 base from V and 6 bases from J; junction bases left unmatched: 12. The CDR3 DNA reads TGTGCCAGCAGCTTAGGAGGTACGGGGGGTCTTCTCGAGCAGTACTTC. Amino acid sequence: CASSLGGTGGLLEQYF. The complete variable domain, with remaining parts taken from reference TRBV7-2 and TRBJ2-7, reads GAGVSQSPSNKVTEKGKDVELRCDPISGHTALYWYRQSLGQGLEFLIYFQGNSAPDKSGLPSDRFSAERTGGSVSTLTIQRTQQEDSAVYLCASSLGGTGGLLEQYFGPGTRLTVT.

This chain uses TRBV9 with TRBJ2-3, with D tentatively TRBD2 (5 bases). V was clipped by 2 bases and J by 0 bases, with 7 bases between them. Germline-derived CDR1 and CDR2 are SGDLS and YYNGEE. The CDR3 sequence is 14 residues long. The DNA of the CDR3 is TGTGCCAGCAGCGTCGGGGTGAGCACAGATACGCAGTATTTT. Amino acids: CASSVGVSTDTQYF.

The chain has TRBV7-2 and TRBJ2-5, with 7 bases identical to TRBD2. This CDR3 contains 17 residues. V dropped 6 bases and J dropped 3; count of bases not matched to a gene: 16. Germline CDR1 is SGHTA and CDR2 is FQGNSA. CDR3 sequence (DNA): TGTGCCAGCAGTCGCGGTGGGGGGGTCGGGCTAGAAGAGACCCAGTACTTC. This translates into CASSRGGGVGLEETQYF.

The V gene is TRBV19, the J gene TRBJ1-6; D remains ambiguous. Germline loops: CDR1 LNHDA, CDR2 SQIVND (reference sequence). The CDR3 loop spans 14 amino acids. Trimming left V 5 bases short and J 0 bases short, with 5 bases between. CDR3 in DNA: TGTGCCAGTAGTTCGAGCTCCTATAATTCACCCCTCCACTTT. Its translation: CASSSSSYNSPLHF.

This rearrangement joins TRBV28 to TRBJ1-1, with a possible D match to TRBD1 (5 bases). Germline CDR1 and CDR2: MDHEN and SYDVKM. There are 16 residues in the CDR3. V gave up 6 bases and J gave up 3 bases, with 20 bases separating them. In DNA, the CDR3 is TGTGCCAGCAGCTCGTCGGGGAGGGGATGGGACACTGAAGCTTTCTTT. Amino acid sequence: CASSSSGRGWDTEAFF.

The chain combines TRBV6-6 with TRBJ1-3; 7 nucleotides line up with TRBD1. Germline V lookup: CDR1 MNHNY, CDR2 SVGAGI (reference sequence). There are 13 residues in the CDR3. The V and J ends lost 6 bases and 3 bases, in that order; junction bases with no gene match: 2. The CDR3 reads CASRRDSGNTIYF. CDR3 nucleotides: TGTGCCAGCAGACGGGACAGTGGAAACACCATATATTTT.

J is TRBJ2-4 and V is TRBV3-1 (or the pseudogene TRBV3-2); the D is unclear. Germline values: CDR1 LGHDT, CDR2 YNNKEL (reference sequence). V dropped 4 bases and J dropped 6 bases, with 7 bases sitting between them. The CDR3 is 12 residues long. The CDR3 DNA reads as TGTGCCAGCAGCCTACCCGGAAACATTCAGTACTTC. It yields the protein CASSLPGNIQYF.

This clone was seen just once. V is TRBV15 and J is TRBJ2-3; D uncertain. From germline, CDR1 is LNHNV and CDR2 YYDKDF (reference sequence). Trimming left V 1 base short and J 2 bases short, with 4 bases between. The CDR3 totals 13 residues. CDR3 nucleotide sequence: TGTGCCACCAGCAGAGTCGTCACAGATACGCAGTATTTT. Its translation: CATSRVVTDTQYF.

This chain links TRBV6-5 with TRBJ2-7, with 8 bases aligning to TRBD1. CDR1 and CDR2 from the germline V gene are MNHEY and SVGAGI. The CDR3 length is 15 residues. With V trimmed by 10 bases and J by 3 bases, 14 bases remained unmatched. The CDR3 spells CATGLHPGGGYEQYF. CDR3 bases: TGTGCCACCGGCTTGCACCCAGGGGGCGGCTACGAGCAGTACTTC.

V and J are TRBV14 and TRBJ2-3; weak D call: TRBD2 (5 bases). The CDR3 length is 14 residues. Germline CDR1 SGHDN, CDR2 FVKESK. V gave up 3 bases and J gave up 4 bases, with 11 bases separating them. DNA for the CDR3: TGTGCCAGCAGCCAGAGGGTAGGTGCAGATACGCAGTATTTT. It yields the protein CASSQRVGADTQYF.

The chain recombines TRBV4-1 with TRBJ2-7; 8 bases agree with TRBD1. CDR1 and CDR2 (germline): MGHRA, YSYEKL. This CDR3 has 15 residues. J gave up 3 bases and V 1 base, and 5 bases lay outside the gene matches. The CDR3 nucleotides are TGCGCCAGCAGCCAAGGGACAGGGTTCGTCTACGAGCAGTACGTC. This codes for CASSQGTGFVYEQYV.

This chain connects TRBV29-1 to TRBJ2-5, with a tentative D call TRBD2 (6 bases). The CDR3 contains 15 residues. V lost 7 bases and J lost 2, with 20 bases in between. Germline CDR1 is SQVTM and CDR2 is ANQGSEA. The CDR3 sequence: CSERRALRLQETQYF. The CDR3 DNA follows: TGCAGCGAAAGGAGGGCGCTACGGCTACAAGAGACCCAGTACTTC.

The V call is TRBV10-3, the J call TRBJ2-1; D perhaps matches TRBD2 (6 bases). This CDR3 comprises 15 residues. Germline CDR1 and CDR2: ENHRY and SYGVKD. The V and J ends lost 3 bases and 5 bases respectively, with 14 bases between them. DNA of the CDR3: TGTGCCATCAGTGACCTAAAGACTAGAAACAATGAGCAGTTCTTC. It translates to CAISDLKTRNNEQFF.

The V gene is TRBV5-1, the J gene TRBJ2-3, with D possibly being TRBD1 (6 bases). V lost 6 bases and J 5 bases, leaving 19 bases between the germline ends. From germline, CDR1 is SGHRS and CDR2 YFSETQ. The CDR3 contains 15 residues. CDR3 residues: CASTQIRPQGDTQYF. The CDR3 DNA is TGCGCCAGCACCCAGATCAGGCCACAGGGAGATACGCAGTATTTT.

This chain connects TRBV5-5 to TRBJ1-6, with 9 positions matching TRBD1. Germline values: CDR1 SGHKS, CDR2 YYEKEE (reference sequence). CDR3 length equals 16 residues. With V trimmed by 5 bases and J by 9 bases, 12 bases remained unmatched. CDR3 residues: CASRFDPGQGGSPLHF. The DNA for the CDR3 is TGTGCCAGCAGATTCGACCCGGGACAGGGAGGTTCACCCCTCCACTTT.

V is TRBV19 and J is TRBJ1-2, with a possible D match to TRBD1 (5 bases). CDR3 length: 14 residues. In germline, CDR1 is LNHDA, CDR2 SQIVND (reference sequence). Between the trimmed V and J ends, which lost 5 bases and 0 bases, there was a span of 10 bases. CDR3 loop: CASSRTNANYGYTF. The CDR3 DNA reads TGTGCCAGTAGTCGGACAAATGCTAACTATGGCTACACCTTC.

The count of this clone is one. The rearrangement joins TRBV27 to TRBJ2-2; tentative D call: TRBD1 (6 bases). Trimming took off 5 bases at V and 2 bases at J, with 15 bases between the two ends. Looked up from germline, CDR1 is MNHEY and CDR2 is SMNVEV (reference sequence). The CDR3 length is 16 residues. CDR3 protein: CASSLRQDINTGELFF. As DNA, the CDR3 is TGTGCCAGCAGTCTCAGACAGGACATTAACACCGGGGAGCTGTTTTTT.

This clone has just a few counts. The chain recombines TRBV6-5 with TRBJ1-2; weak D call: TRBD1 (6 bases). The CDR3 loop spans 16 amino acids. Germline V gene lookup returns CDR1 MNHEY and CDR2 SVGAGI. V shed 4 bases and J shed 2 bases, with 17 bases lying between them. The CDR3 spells CASSSTTAGGNYGYTF. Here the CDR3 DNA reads TGTGCCAGCAGTTCTACGACGGCGGGGGGCAACTATGGCTACACCTTC.

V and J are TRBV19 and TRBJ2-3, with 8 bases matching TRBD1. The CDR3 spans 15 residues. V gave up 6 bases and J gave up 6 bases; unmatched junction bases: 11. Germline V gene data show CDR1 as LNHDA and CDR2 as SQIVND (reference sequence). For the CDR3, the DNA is TGTGCCAGTAGACCCTATTCCGACAGGGGCGATACGCAGTATTTT. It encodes CASRPYSDRGDTQYF.